A selection of T cell receptor beta chains follows, all from one sample in a study of blood T cell repertoires in COVID-19. The assay was immunoSEQ multiplex PCR, and TCRdb's table has in-frame clones only and misses some. This table has fewer than 400,000 clones, about nine tenths appearing once. Specimen: peripheral blood. These receptors all stem from a woman aged 30 to 39 with COVID-19, enrolled during active disease. Both conserved end residues are trimmed from each CDR3. The order of the fields is V gene, J gene, clone size, CDR3 protein. The size field is filled for only some rows; it gives once, few, many or a size class.

TRBV9,TRBJ2-3,.,ASSGLAGGTNTQY
TRBV14,TRBJ1-1,.,ASSQWDRLNTEAF
TRBV24-1,TRBJ2-2,.,ATSDPGGGLYTGELF
TRBV30,TRBJ1-5,few,AWSALDIPNQPQH
TRBV7-3,TRBJ1-6,.,ASSPGQGSSPLH
TRBV3-1/TRBV3-2,TRBJ1-1,.,ASSPNTGSIIEAF
TRBV4-2,TRBJ2-5,.,ASSLRGRTEETQY
TRBV10-3,TRBJ1-4,.,AISEHPVGGNSNEKLF
TRBV28,TRBJ2-7,.,ASSARQGLNEQY
TRBV19,TRBJ2-1,.,ASSGTSGVFSSYNEQF
TRBV12-5,TRBJ2-3,once,ASGMGGDTQY
TRBV11-1,TRBJ2-3,.,ASSLSWGPTDTQY
TRBV11-3,TRBJ2-1,.,ASSQTHNEQF